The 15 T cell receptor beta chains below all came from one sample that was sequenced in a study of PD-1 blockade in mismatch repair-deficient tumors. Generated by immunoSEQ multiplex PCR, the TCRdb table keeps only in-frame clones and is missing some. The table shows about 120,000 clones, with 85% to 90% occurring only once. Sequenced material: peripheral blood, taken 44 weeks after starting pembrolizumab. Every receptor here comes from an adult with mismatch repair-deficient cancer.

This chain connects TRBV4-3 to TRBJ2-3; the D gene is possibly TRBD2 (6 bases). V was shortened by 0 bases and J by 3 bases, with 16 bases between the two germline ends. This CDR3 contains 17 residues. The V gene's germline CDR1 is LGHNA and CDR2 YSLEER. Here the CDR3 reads CASSQDAGTAATDTQYF. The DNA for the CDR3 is TGCGCCAGCAGCCAAGATGCGGGAACGGCGGCGACAGATACGCAGTATTTT.

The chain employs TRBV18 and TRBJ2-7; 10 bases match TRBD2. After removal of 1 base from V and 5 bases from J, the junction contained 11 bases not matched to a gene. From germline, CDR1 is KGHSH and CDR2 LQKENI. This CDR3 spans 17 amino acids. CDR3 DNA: TGTGCCAGCTCACCACAAAGGAGCGGGAGGGCCGTCCACGAGCAGTACTTC. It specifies CASSPQRSGRAVHEQYF. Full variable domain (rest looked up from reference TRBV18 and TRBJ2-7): NAGVMQNPRHLVRRRGQEARLRCSPMKGHSHVYWYRQLPEEGLKFMVYLQKENIIDESGMPKERFSAEFPKEGPSILRIQQVVRGDSAAYFCASSPQRSGRAVHEQYFGPGTRLTVT.

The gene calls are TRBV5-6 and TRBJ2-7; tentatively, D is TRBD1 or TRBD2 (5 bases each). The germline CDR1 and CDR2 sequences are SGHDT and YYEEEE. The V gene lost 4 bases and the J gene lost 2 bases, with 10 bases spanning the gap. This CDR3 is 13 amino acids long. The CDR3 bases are TGTGCCAGCAGCCCCGGGACGACCTACGAGCAGTACTTC. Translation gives CASSPGTTYEQYF. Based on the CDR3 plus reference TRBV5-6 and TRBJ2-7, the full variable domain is DAGVTQSPTHLIKTRGQQVTLRCSPKSGHDTVSWYQQALGQGPQFIFQYYEEEERQRGNFPDRFSGHQFPNYSSELNVNALLLGDSALYLCASSPGTTYEQYFGPGTRLTVT.

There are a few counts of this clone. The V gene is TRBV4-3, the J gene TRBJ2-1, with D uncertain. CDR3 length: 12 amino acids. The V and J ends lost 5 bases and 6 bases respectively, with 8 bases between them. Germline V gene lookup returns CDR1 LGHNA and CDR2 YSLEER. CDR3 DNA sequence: TGCGCCAGCAGCACGGGTAGCAATGAGCAGTTCTTC. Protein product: CASSTGSNEQFF.

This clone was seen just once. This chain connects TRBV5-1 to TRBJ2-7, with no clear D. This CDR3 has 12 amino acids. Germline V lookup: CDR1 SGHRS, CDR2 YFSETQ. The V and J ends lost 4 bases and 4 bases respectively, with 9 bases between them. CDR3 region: CASSESKYEQYF. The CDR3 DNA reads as TGCGCCAGCAGCGAGAGTAAGTACGAGCAGTACTTC.

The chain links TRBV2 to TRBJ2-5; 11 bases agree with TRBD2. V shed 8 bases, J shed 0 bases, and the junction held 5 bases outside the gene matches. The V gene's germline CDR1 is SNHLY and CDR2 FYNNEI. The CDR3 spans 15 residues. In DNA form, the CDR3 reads TGTGCCAGCGTACCGGGACTAGCGGACCAAGAGACCCAGTACTTC. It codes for CASVPGLADQETQYF.

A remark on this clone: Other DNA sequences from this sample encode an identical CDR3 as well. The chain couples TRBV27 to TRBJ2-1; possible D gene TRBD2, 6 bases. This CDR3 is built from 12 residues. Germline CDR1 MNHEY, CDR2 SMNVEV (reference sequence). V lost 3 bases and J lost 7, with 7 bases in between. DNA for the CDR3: TGTGCCAGCAGTTTTCGGGGGAATGAGCAGTTCTTC. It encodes CASSFRGNEQFF.

The CDR3 nucleotides read TGTGCCAGCAGGGAAGACGGGGACAGGTCGAATGGTGAAGCTTTCTTT. It encodes CASREDGDRSNGEAFF. This chain connects TRBV28 to TRBJ1-1, with TRBD1 matching 8 bases. V shed 6 bases and J 7 bases; nucleotides not matched to a gene: 16. Germline V gives CDR1 MDHEN, CDR2 SYDVKM. The CDR3 spans 16 residues.

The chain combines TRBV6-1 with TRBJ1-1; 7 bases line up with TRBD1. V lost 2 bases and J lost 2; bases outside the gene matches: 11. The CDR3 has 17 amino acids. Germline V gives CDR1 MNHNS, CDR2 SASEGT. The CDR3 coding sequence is TGTGCCAGCAGTGAAATGGGGTCAGGGGGACTCAACACTGAAGCTTTCTTT. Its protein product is CASSEMGSGGLNTEAFF.

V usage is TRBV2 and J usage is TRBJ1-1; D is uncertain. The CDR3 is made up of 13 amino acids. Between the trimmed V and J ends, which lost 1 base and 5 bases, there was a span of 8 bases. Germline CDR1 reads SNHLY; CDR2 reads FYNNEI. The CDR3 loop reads CASSEEMRTEAFF. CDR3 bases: TGTGCCAGCAGTGAAGAGATGAGGACTGAAGCTTTCTTT.

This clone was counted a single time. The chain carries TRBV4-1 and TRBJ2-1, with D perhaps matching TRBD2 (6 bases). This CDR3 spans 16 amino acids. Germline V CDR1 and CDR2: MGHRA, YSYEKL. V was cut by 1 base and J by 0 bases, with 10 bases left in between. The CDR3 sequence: CASSQVGGRSYNEQFF. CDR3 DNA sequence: TGCGCCAGCAGCCAAGTGGGGGGACGCTCCTACAATGAGCAGTTCTTC.

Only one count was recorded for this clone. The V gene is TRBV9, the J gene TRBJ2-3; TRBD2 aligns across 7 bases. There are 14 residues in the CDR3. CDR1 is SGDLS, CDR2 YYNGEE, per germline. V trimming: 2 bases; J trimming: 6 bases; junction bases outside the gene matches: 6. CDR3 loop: CASSVGGGGDTQYF. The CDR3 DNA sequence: TGTGCCAGCAGCGTCGGCGGGGGAGGGGATACGCAGTATTTT.

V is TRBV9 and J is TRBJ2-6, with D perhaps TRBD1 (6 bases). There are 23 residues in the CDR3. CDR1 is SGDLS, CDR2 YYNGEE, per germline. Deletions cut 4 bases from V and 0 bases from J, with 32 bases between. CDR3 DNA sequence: TGTGCCAGCAGCCTCCCGTTCAGTGCAATAAAACCAGGGGTATACTCTGGGGCCAACGTCCTGACTTTC. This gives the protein CASSLPFSAIKPGVYSGANVLTF. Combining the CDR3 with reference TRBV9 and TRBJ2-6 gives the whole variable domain DSGVTQTPKHLITATGQRVTLRCSPRSGDLSVYWYQQSLDQGLQFLIQYYNGEERAKGNILERFSAQQFPDLHSELNLSSLELGDSALYFCASSLPFSAIKPGVYSGANVLTFGAGSRLTVL.

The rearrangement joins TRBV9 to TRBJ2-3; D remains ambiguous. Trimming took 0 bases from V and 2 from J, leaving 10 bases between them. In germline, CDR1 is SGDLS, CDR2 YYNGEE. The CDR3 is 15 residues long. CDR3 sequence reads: CASSVGTAATDTQYF. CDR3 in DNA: TGTGCCAGCAGCGTAGGGACGGCTGCCACAGATACGCAGTATTTT.

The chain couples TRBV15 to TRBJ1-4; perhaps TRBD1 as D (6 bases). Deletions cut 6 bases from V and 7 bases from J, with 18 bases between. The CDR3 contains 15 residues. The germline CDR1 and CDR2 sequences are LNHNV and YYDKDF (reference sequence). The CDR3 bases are TGTGCCACCAGTTCGAGGGGGGGTAGAAGTGAAAAACTGTTTTTT. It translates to CATSSRGGRSEKLFF.